The 27 T cell receptor beta chains below were found in one sample sequenced in a study of T cells after yellow fever vaccination. TCRdb re-called the 5' RACE reads with MiXCR, one entry per CDR3 protein. The table includes about 26,000 distinct CDR3 sequences, roughly 4.7% detected once. This specimen was PBMCs, either bulk or a sorted T-cell subset (CD4+, CD8+, memory, or dextramer-sorted; not recorded which), taken on the day of the yellow fever booster vaccination. The receptors derive from a young man who received the YFV17D yellow fever vaccine.

This clonotype showed up many times. This rearrangement joins TRBV5-1 to TRBJ1-1; D gene uncertain. Germline loops: CDR1 SGHRS, CDR2 YFSETQ. Trimming left V 5 bases short and J 2 bases short, with 16 bases between. This CDR3 region has 15 residues. The DNA of the CDR3 is TGCGCCAGCAGACAAAGACCGTCGAGTAACACTGAAGCTTTCTTT. Translation gives CASRQRPSSNTEAFF. Variable domain in full (rest from reference TRBV5-1 and TRBJ1-1): KAGVTQTPRYLIKTRGQQVTLSCSPISGHRSVSWYQQTPGQGLQFLFEYFSETQRNKGNFPGRFSGRQFSNSRSEMNVSTLELGDSALYLCASRQRPSSNTEAFFGQGTRLTVV.

This clonotype has a count of ten or more. The chain combines TRBV20-1 with TRBJ2-2, with TRBD2 identical over 8 bases. The CDR3 sequence is 14 residues long. The germline V gene has CDR1 DFQATT and CDR2 SNEGSKA (reference sequence). The V segment lost 2 bases and the J segment 9 bases; nucleotides outside the gene matches: 8. CDR3 protein: CSARPSFSGRELFF. CDR3 sequence (DNA): TGCAGTGCTAGACCCTCATTTAGCGGGAGGGAGCTGTTTTTT.

With regard to this clonotype: A single base separates this from a much larger clone, so it may be a read error. The chain links TRBV27 to TRBJ2-1; 9 positions agree with TRBD2. The CDR3 consists of 16 residues. After removal of 6 bases from V and 4 bases from J, the junction contained 10 bases not matched to a gene. Germline V lookup: CDR1 MNHEY, CDR2 SMNVEV (reference sequence). The CDR3 spells CASRPLASGVYNEQFF. The CDR3 region has the DNA TGTGCCAGCAGGCCCCTGGCTAGCGGGGTATACAATGAGCAGTTCTTC.

The table lists this clonotype with many counts. The chain recombines TRBV5-1 with TRBJ1-2, with D possibly matching TRBD1 (5 bases). The V end was cut by 0 bases, the J end by 5 bases, with 5 bases between. The CDR3 extends over 12 amino acids. Germline values: CDR1 SGHRS, CDR2 YFSETQ. This CDR3 is CASSLGGYGYTF. Here the CDR3 DNA reads TGCGCCAGCAGCTTGGGGGGGTATGGCTACACCTTC.

The sample holds many counts of this clonotype. The chain carries TRBV4-3 and TRBJ2-2; D remains ambiguous. Trimming removed 0 bases from V and 6 bases from J, with 11 bases in between. The CDR3 length is 15 residues. Germline V gene sequence: CDR1 LGHNA, CDR2 YSLEER. The CDR3 reads CASSQDLEFSGELFF. In DNA, the CDR3 is TGCGCCAGCAGCCAAGATCTGGAGTTTTCCGGGGAGCTGTTTTTT.

This clonotype occurred many times. The rearrangement links TRBV20-1 to TRBJ2-5; D possibly corresponds to TRBD1 (6 bases). Germline values: CDR1 DFQATT, CDR2 SNEGSKA (reference sequence). This CDR3 is built from 13 residues. Trimming pared 6 bases from V and 5 bases from J, leaving 16 bases between. CDR3 residues: CSAGASGAETQYF. In nucleotides, the CDR3 is TGCAGTGCGGGGGCTAGTGGGGCCGAGACCCAGTACTTC.

The sample holds many counts of this clonotype. The V and J genes are TRBV7-2 and TRBJ1-5; D is undetermined. CDR1 is SGHTA, CDR2 FQGNSA, per germline. The CDR3 runs 14 residues. The V and J ends lost 3 bases and 3 bases respectively, with 9 bases between them. DNA of the CDR3: TGTGCCAGCAGCTTCGCCACTAACAATCAGCCCCAGCATTTT. It specifies CASSFATNNQPQHF. The full variable domain, rest sourced from reference TRBV7-2 and TRBJ1-5, is GAGVSQSPSNKVTEKGKDVELRCDPISGHTALYWYRQSLGQGLEFLIYFQGNSAPDKSGLPSDRFSAERTGGSVSTLTIQRTQQEDSAVYLCASSFATNNQPQHFGDGTRLSIL.

This clonotype was counted ten times or more. The rearrangement uses TRBV5-1 and TRBJ1-4; D may be TRBD1 (5 bases). The CDR3 runs 15 residues. Germline CDR1 is SGHRS and CDR2 is YFSETQ. Trimming took 4 bases from V and 0 from J, leaving 10 bases between them. The CDR3 DNA is TGCGCCAGCAGCAAGGACATCACAACTAATGAAAAACTGTTTTTT. Translation: CASSKDITTNEKLFF.

This clonotype was found many times. V gene TRBV7-2 combines with J gene TRBJ2-1; TRBD2 is a possible D gene (5 bases). Between the trimmed V and J ends, which lost 6 bases and 2 bases, there was a span of 17 bases. The CDR3 runs to 16 residues. The V gene's germline CDR1 is SGHTA and CDR2 FQGNSA. CDR3 amino acids: CASRPRGLGTYNEQFF. The CDR3 bases are TGTGCCAGCAGGCCCCGGGGTTTGGGGACCTACAATGAGCAGTTCTTC.

This clonotype was detected ten times or more. The chain uses TRBV6-1 and TRBJ2-5; TRBD2 matches at 8 bases. V lost 7 bases to trimming and J lost 2 bases; unmatched junction nucleotides: 9. CDR1 is MNHNS, CDR2 SASEGT, per germline. This CDR3 comprises 15 residues. This chain's CDR3 is CASTYLSGEQETQYF. CDR3 in DNA: TGTGCCAGCACCTACCTTAGCGGGGAACAAGAGACCCAGTACTTC.

This clonotype showed up many times. CDR3 bases: TGCGCCAGCAGCCAACTGACATCCCGCCCGGGCTACACCTTC. Protein: CASSQLTSRPGYTF. The chain uses TRBV4-1 and TRBJ1-2, with unresolved D. The CDR3 length is 14 residues. Germline values: CDR1 MGHRA, CDR2 YSYEKL. V lost 2 bases and J 8 bases, leaving 15 bases between the germline ends.

There are many counts of this clonotype. The CDR3 sequence is CASSSYGIQETQYF. Written as DNA, the CDR3 is TGTGCCAGCAGTTCTTACGGGATCCAAGAGACCCAGTACTTC. This sequence joins TRBV12-3 or TRBV12-4 and TRBJ2-5; a weak D match, TRBD2 (5 bases). V lost 4 bases and J lost 1, with 10 bases in between. This CDR3 has 14 amino acids.

This clonotype was counted ten times or more. The chain recombines TRBV6-2 or TRBV6-3 with TRBJ2-2, with D maybe TRBD1 (5 bases). The CDR3 contains 14 residues. CDR1 is MNHEY and CDR2 is SVGEGT in the germline V gene. Trimming took off 5 bases at V and 3 bases at J, with 10 bases between the two ends. The CDR3 nucleotides are TGTGCCAGCAGTCCACAGGTCGACACCGGGGAGCTGTTTTTT. Its protein is CASSPQVDTGELFF.

This clonotype was seen a handful of times. The rearrangement joins TRBV5-1 to TRBJ2-1; 11 nucleotides align to TRBD1. V lost 2 bases to trimming and J lost 13 bases; unmatched junction nucleotides: 11. The CDR3 consists of 15 residues. Germline-derived CDR1 and CDR2 are SGHRS and YFSETQ. CDR3 sequence (DNA): TGCGCCAGCAGCTTCGGGACAGGGGGTTACAATGGCCAGTTCTTC. Translating gives CASSFGTGGYNGQFF.

This clonotype appeared many times. This sequence joins TRBV7-2 and TRBJ2-2; D might be TRBD1 (5 bases). CDR1 and CDR2 from the germline V gene are SGHTA and FQGNSA. The V end lost 2 bases, the J end lost 6 bases, and 10 bases lay between the germline ends. The length of the CDR3 is 14 residues. CDR3 loop: CASSLIGAPGELFF. The CDR3 DNA is TGTGCCAGCAGCTTAATTGGGGCACCCGGGGAGCTGTTTTTT.

In its sample, this clonotype was seen many times. The CDR3 sequence is CASSVGTGGEKLFF. DNA of the CDR3: TGTGCCAGCAGCGTAGGGACAGGGGGTGAAAAACTGTTTTTT. The rearrangement joins TRBV14 to TRBJ1-4; 11 positions match TRBD1. CDR1 and CDR2 from the germline V gene are SGHDN and FVKESK. The CDR3 loop spans 14 amino acids. The junction had 3 bases not matched to a gene; V was cut back by 5 bases and J by 7 bases.

This clonotype was seen repeatedly, ten times or more. The V call is TRBV6-5, the J call TRBJ2-3, with 9 bases lining up with TRBD1. Germline V gene lookup returns CDR1 MNHEY and CDR2 SVGAGI. This CDR3 region has 15 residues. V lost 6 bases to trimming and J lost 3 bases; unmatched junction nucleotides: 7. The CDR3 DNA follows: TGTGCCAGCAGATCGGACAGGGGTAGGACAGATACGCAGTATTTT. It codes for CASRSDRGRTDTQYF.

The rearrangement joins TRBV7-8 to TRBJ2-6; D possibly corresponds to TRBD2 (7 bases). The CDR3 totals 17 residues. Per germline, CDR1 SGHVS and CDR2 FQNEAQ. Trimming left V 10 bases short and J 0 bases short, with 19 bases between. This CDR3 reads CATVGGRTLSGANVLTF. The CDR3 DNA is TGTGCCACAGTGGGGGGGCGGACCCTCTCTGGGGCCAACGTCCTGACTTTC.

This clonotype showed up many times. The rearrangement joins TRBV7-2 to TRBJ1-6; 9 bases are shared with TRBD1. Germline trimming cut 5 bases from V and 5 bases from J; bases unmatched to any gene: 4. Germline CDR1 SGHTA, CDR2 FQGNSA. This CDR3 is built from 15 residues. Written as DNA, the CDR3 is TGTGCCAGCAGCGACGGGACAGGGCATAATTCACCCCTCCACTTT. This encodes CASSDGTGHNSPLHF.

Regarding this clonotype: A read error may be the cause here, since a much bigger clone is one base away. This chain joins TRBV5-5 and TRBJ2-5; a possible D gene is TRBD1 (6 bases). The CDR3 is 16 residues long. Germline V lookup: CDR1 SGHKS, CDR2 YYEKEE (reference sequence). Trimming stripped 0 bases from V and 4 bases from J, with 16 bases between. The CDR3 region is CASSLVGHGEIETQYF. As DNA, the CDR3 is TGTGCCAGCAGCTTGGTGGGACATGGAGAAATAGAGACCCAGTACTTC.

This clonotype was counted many times. The chain uses TRBV6-5 and TRBJ2-2; 11 bases agree with TRBD1. CDR1 and CDR2 (germline): MNHEY, SVGAGI. The CDR3 extends over 15 amino acids. V shed 2 bases, J shed 7 bases, and the junction held 3 bases outside the gene matches. CDR3 coding DNA: TGTGCCAGCAGTTACCGGGGGACAGGGGGCGGGGAGCTGTTTTTT. This sequence encodes CASSYRGTGGGELFF.

In this sample, this clonotype turned up many times. V is TRBV2 and J is TRBJ1-2; D ambiguous. The CDR3 consists of 14 residues. Germline-derived CDR1 and CDR2 are SNHLY and FYNNEI. Trimming shortened V by 5 bases and J by 4 bases, and 14 bases separated the two germline ends. The CDR3 loop reads CASSYEMVFYGYTF. The CDR3 DNA is TGTGCCAGCAGTTACGAAATGGTCTTCTATGGCTACACCTTC.

This clonotype was recorded many times. V and J are TRBV7-9 and TRBJ1-6; the D gene is possibly TRBD1 (5 bases). CDR1 is SEHNR and CDR2 is FQNEAQ in the germline V gene (reference sequence). V lost 1 base and J lost 8, with 9 bases in between. The CDR3 consists of 14 residues. The CDR3 region has the DNA TGTGCCAGCAGCTTAGAGGACACGGATTCACCCCTCCACTTT. Its translation is CASSLEDTDSPLHF.

This clonotype appeared many times. The chain couples TRBV3-1 to TRBJ1-5; possible D gene TRBD1, 6 bases. CDR1 and CDR2 from the germline V gene are LGHDT and YNNKEL (reference sequence). The V end lost 3 bases, the J end lost 8 bases, and 11 bases lay between the germline ends. The CDR3 spans 13 residues. The CDR3 region is CASSHQQGEPQHF. The CDR3 nucleotides read TGTGCCAGCAGCCATCAACAGGGCGAGCCCCAGCATTTT.

This clonotype showed up many times. The chain recombines TRBV4-3 with TRBJ1-2; perhaps TRBD1 as D (6 bases). V was pared by 1 base and J by 2 bases, with 11 bases between. Germline CDR1 LGHNA, CDR2 YSLEER. The CDR3 is 15 residues long. As DNA, the CDR3 is TGCGCCAGCAGCCAAGGGGAAGGGGGGAACTATGGCTACACCTTC. Translation gives CASSQGEGGNYGYTF.

This clonotype was seen only a few times. J is TRBJ1-1 and V is TRBV12-3 or TRBV12-4; the D gene is possibly TRBD1 (6 bases). V lost 2 bases to trimming and J lost 0 bases, with 7 bases between them. CDR3 length: 14 amino acids. CDR3 coding DNA: TGTGCCAGCAGTTTAAGGACAGTGAACACTGAAGCTTTCTTT. Amino acids: CASSLRTVNTEAFF.

This clonotype was picked up a small number of times. This rearrangement joins TRBV18 to TRBJ1-2, with D tentatively TRBD1 (5 bases). Germline V CDR1 and CDR2: KGHSH, LQKENI. Trimming removed 6 bases at V and 0 bases at J, with 11 bases between. This CDR3 spans 14 amino acids. The CDR3 spells CASSYDRTNYGYTF. DNA for the CDR3: TGTGCCAGCTCCTACGACAGAACTAACTATGGCTACACCTTC.